This T cell receptor (beta chain) came from a study of cytomegalovirus exposure and HLA in healthy donors. For the study at large: Earlier sequencing of about 200 million T cells yielded approximately 120 million unique TCR beta sequences.

While unrecorded immune exposures were likely, the donors were nominally healthy when sampled. Amplification used 60 Vbeta primers and 13 Jbeta primers. Assay: immunoSEQ multiplex PCR; the TCRdb copy retains only in-frame clones and omits some. The table has over 200,000 clones, around 80% seen once. Concerning this clone: What it binds is not known.

Study conclusions and caveats: TCR beta chain V- and J-gene trimming was linked, in a later analysis, to a missense variant in DCLRE1C.

Sequenced material: PBMCs. The clonotype was recovered from a male donor in good health and CMV-seronegative.

The CDR3 DNA reads as TGTGCCAGCAGCCCTCGGACAGGGAATCAGCCCCAGCATTTT. Protein product: CASSPRTGNQPQHF. The chain combines TRBV11-2 with TRBJ1-5; 8 bases are a match to TRBD1. Germline loops: CDR1 SGHAT, CDR2 FQNNGV. V shed 5 bases, J shed 4 bases, and the junction held 4 bases outside the gene matches. This CDR3 has 14 amino acids.